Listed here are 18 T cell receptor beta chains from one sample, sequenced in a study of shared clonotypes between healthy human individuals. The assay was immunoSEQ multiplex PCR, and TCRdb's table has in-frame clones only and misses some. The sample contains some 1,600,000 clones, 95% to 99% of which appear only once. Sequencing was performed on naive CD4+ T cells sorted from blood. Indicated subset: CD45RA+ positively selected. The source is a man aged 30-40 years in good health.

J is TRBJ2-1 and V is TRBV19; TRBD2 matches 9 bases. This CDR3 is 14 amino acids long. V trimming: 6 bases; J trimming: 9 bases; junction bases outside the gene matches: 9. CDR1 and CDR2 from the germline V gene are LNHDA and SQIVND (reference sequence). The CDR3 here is CASSISGRIREQFF. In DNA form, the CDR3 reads TGTGCCAGTAGCATAAGCGGGAGGATCCGTGAGCAGTTCTTC.

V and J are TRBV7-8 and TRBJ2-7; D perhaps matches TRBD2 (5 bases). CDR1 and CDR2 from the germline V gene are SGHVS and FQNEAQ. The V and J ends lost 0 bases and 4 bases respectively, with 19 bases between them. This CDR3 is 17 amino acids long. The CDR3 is CASSLALKLDYAYEQYF. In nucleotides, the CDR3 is TGTGCCAGCAGCTTAGCGCTAAAACTAGACTACGCTTACGAGCAGTACTTC.

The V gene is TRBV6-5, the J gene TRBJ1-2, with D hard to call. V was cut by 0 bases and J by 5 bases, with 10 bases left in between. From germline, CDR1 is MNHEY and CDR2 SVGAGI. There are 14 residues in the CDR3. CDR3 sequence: CASSYSGTLYGYTF. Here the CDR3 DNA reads TGTGCCAGCAGTTACTCGGGCACCCTATATGGCTACACCTTC.

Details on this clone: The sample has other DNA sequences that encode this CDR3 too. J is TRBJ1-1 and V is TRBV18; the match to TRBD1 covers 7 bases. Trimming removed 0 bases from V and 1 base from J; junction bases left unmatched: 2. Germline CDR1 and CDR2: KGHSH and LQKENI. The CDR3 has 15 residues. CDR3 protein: CASSPPGQKNTEAFF. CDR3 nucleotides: TGTGCCAGCTCACCACCGGGACAGAAGAACACTGAAGCTTTCTTT.

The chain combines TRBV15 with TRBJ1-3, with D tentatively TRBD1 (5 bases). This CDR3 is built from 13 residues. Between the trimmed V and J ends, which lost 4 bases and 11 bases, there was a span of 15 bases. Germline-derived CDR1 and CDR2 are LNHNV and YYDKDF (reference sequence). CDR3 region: CATSIRGGSAIYF. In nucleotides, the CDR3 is TGTGCCACCAGCATAAGGGGTGGGTCCGCCATATATTTT.

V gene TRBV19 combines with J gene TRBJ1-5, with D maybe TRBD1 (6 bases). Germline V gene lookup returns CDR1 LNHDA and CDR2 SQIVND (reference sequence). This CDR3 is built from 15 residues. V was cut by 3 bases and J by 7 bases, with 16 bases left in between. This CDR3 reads CASSIDAGGYQPQHF. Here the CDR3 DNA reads TGTGCCAGTAGTATTGACGCGGGGGGCTACCAGCCCCAGCATTTT.

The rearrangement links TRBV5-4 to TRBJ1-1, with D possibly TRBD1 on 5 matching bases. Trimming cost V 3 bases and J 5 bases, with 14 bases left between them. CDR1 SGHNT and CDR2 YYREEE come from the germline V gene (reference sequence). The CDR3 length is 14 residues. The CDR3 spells CASSSRGGGTEAFF. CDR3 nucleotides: TGTGCCAGCAGCTCAAGGGGTGGAGGGACTGAAGCTTTCTTT.

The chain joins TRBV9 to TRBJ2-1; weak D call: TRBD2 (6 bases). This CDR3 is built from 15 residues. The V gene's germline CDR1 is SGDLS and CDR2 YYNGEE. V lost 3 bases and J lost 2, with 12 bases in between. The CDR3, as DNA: TGTGCCAGCAGCGCAATAGCGGCCCCCTACAATGAGCAGTTCTTC. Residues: CASSAIAAPYNEQFF.

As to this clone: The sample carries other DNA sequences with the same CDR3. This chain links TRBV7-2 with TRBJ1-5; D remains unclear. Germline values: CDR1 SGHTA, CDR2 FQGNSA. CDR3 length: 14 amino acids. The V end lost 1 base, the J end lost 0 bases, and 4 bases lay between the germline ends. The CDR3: CASSLGDSNQPQHF. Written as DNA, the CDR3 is TGTGCCAGCAGCTTAGGAGATAGCAATCAGCCCCAGCATTTT.

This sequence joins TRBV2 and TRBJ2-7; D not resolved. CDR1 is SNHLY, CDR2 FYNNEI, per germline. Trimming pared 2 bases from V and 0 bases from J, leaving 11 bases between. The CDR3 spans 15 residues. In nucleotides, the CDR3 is TGTGCCAGCAGTGAACAAGGCGCGACCTCCTACGAGCAGTACTTC. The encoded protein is CASSEQGATSYEQYF.

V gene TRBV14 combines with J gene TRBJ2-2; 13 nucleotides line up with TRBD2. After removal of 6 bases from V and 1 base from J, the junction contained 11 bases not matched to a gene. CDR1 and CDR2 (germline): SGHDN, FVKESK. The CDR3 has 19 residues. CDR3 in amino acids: CASRETSGRALMNTGELFF. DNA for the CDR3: TGTGCCAGCAGGGAAACTAGCGGGAGGGCGCTGATGAACACCGGGGAGCTGTTTTTT.

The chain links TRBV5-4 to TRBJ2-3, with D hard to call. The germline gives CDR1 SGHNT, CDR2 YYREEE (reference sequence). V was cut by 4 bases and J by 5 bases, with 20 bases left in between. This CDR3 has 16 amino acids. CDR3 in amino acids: CASSRAPGLFEDTQYF. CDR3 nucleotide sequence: TGTGCCAGCAGCCGCGCACCGGGCTTATTCGAAGATACGCAGTATTTT.

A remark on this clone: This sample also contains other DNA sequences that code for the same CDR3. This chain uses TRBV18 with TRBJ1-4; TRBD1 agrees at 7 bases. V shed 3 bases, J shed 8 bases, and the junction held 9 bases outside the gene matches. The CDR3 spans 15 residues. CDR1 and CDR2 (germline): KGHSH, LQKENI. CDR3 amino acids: CASSPPSRGTEKLFF. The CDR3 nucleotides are TGTGCCAGCTCACCGCCGTCCAGGGGGACGGAAAAACTGTTTTTT.

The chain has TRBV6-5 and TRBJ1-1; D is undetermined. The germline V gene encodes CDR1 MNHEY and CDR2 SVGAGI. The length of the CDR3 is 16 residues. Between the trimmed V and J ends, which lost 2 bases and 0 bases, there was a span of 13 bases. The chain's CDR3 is CASSYTIQIMNTEAFF. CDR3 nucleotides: TGTGCCAGCAGTTACACCATACAGATCATGAACACTGAAGCTTTCTTT.

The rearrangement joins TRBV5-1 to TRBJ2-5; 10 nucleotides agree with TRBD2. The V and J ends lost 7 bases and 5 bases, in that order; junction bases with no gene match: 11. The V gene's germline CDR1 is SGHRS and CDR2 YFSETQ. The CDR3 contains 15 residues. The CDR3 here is CASRAGAGGIETQYF. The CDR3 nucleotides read TGCGCCAGCCGTGCGGGAGCGGGAGGGATCGAGACCCAGTACTTC. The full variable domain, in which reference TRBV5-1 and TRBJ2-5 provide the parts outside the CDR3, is KAGVTQTPRYLIKTRGQQVTLSCSPISGHRSVSWYQQTPGQGLQFLFEYFSETQRNKGNFPGRFSGRQFSNSRSEMNVSTLELGDSALYLCASRAGAGGIETQYFGPGTRLLVL.

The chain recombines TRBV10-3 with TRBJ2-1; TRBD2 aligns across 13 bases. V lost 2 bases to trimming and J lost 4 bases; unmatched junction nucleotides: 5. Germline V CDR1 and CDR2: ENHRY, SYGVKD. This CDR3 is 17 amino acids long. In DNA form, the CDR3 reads TGTGCCATCAGTGAGACTAGCGGGAGGGACCTTTACAATGAGCAGTTCTTC. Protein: CAISETSGRDLYNEQFF.

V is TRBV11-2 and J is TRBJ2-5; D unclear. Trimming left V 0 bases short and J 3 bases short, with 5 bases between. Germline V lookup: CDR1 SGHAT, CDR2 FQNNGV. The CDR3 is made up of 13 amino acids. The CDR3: CASSLDVEETQYF. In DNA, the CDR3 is TGTGCCAGCAGCTTAGATGTAGAAGAGACCCAGTACTTC. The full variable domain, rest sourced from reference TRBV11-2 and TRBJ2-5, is EAGVAQSPRYKIIEKRQSVAFWCNPISGHATLYWYQQILGQGPKLLIQFQNNGVVDDSQLPKDRFSAERLKGVDSTLKIQPAKLEDSAVYLCASSLDVEETQYFGPGTRLLVL.

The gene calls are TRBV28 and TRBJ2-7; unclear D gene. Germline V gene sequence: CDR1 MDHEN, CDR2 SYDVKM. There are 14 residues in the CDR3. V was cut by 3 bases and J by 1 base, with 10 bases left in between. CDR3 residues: CASSFERWSYEQYF. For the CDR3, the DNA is TGTGCCAGCAGTTTTGAGCGTTGGTCCTACGAGCAGTACTTC. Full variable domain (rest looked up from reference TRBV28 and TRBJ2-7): DVKVTQSSRYLVKRTGEKVFLECVQDMDHENMFWYRQDPGLGLRLIYFSYDVKMKEKGDIPEGYSVSREKKERFSLILESASTNQTSMYLCASSFERWSYEQYFGPGTRLTVT.